Listed below are T cell receptor beta chains from one sample, sequenced in a study of T cells in Graves' hyperthyroidism and ophthalmopathy. TCRdb used MiXCR to reprocess the multiplex PCR reads, holding one entry per CDR3 protein. Of hundreds of thousands of distinct CDR3 sequences listed, around 15% were seen once; the top ten hold roughly 10%. Sequenced input: blood. The source of these receptors is a woman in her late teens or twenties with Graves' hyperthyroidism. The CDR3 runs from the conserved cysteine through the conserved F or W. Fields, in order: D gene, J gene, V gene, clone size, CDR3 protein, CDR3 DNA. A D gene is named only where the DNA matches it firmly. Part of the rows lack a size; the others show once, few, many or a class for expanded clones.

- TRBJ1-6 TRBV3-1 - CASSQDEGYNSPLHF TGTGCCAGCAGCCAAGATGAGGGGTATAATTCACCCCTCCACTTT
- TRBJ1-1 TRBV12-3/TRBV12-4 - CASSPGTNEAFF TGTGCCAGCAGTCCCGGGACAAATGAAGCTTTCTTT
TRBD2 TRBJ2-7 TRBV20-1 - CSARTLAGVSSYEQYF TGCAGTGCTAGAACCCTAGCGGGAGTTTCCTCCTACGAGCAGTACTTC
- TRBJ2-3 TRBV6-2/TRBV6-3 many CASGGSGTDTQYF TGTGCCAGCGGGGGATCAGGCACAGATACGCAGTATTTT
TRBD1 TRBJ1-5 TRBV10-2 - CASGDRGGQPQHF TGCGCCAGCGGAGACAGGGGCGGCCAGCCCCAGCATTTT
- TRBJ2-7 TRBV10-1 - CASSRTSAGEQYF TGCGCCAGCAGTCGGACCTCCGCCGGTGAGCAGTACTTC
TRBD1 TRBJ2-5 TRBV29-1 - CSVRDRQETQYF TGCAGCGTTAGGGACAGACAAGAGACCCAGTACTTC
- TRBJ2-3 TRBV19 few CASSFSDRLRTDTQYF TGTGCCAGTAGTTTCAGCGACCGACTTCGCACAGATACGCAGTATTTT
- TRBJ2-1 TRBV30 few CAWSRAVRDDEQFF TGTGCCTGGAGTCGGGCCGTGCGGGACGATGAGCAGTTCTTC
TRBD2 TRBJ2-2 TRBV28 - CAHRGRANTGELFF TGTGCCCACCGGGGGAGGGCGAACACCGGGGAGCTGTTTTTT
- TRBJ1-1 TRBV19 - CASSMASKGDAFF TGTGCCAGTAGTATGGCTTCAAAGGGAGACGCTTTCTTT
TRBD1 TRBJ2-2 TRBV4-1 - CASSRDGTAKPGELFF TGCGCCAGCAGTCGGGATGGGACAGCTAAACCCGGGGAGCTGTTTTTT
TRBD2 TRBJ2-2 TRBV28 many CASSPTSGSMAGELFF TGTGCCAGCAGCCCGACTAGCGGGAGTATGGCCGGGGAGCTGTTTTTT
- TRBJ2-2 TRBV15 - CATSRGGAHTGELFF TGTGCCACCAGCAGAGGAGGGGCCCACACCGGGGAGCTGTTTTTT
TRBD2 TRBJ2-5 TRBV2 once CASRAWTSGETQYF TGTGCCAGCAGGGCCTGGACTAGCGGGGAGACCCAGTACTTC
- TRBJ1-1 TRBV27 - CASSMENTNTEAFF TGTGCCAGCAGTATGGAAAACACGAACACTGAAGCTTTCTTT
- TRBJ2-1 TRBV7-9 many CASSSLRGSYNEQFF TGTGCCAGCAGCTCCCTTCGGGGATCCTACAATGAGCAGTTCTTC
- TRBJ2-7 TRBV2 many CAALVWDKSYEQYF TGTGCCGCCCTAGTCTGGGACAAATCCTACGAGCAGTACTTC
- TRBJ1-1 TRBV28 many CASRTRTVNTEAFF TGTGCCAGCAGAACTCGGACCGTGAACACTGAAGCTTTCTTT
- TRBJ1-1 TRBV29-1 - CSVGRTNTEAFF TGCAGCGTTGGTAGGACGAACACTGAAGCTTTCTTT
- TRBJ2-7 TRBV27 few CASGRRQNDYEQYF TGTGCCAGCGGGCGGAGACAGAACGACTACGAGCAGTACTTC
- TRBJ2-7 TRBV4-2 - CASSRIQGNEQYF TGTGCCAGCAGCCGCATTCAGGGTAACGAGCAGTACTTC